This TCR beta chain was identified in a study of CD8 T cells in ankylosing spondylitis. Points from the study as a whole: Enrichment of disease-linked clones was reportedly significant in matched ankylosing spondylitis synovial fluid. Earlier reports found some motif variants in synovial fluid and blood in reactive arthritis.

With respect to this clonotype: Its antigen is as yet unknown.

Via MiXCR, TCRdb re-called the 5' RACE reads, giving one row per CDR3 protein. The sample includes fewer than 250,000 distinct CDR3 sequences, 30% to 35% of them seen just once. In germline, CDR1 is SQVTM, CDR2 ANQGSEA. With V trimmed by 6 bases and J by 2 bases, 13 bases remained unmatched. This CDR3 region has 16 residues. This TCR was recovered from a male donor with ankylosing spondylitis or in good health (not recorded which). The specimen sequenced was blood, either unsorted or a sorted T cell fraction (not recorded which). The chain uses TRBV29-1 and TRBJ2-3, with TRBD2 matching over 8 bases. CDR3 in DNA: TGCAGCGTCGCCGGAGTGGGCGGGGGGTCCACAGATACGCAGTATTTT. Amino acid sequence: CSVAGVGGGSTDTQYF.